Shown below are 30 T cell receptor beta chains from a single sample sequenced in a study of CD4+ T cells in melanoma. This table comes from immunoSEQ multiplex PCR, and its TCRdb copy is limited to in-frame clones, with some not included. The data hold 140,000 or so clones, with roughly 91% observed a single time. These receptors came from a human donor with melanoma.

This chain connects TRBV6-5 to TRBJ1-5; 9 nucleotides align to TRBD1. The trim removed 6 bases at V and 1 base at J, leaving 4 bases unmatched. From germline, CDR1 is MNHEY and CDR2 SVGAGI. The CDR3 is 15 residues long. The CDR3 nucleotides are TGTGCCAGCAGGGGGGACAGGGCCAGCAATCAGCCCCAGCATTTT. Its translation: CASRGDRASNQPQHF.

The V and J genes are TRBV30 and TRBJ1-1, with 7 bases that match TRBD1. With 4 bases clipped from V and 0 bases from J, the junction kept 11 bases outside the gene matches. CDR3 length: 16 amino acids. The germline V gene encodes CDR1 GTSNPN and CDR2 SVGIG (reference sequence). The CDR3 loop reads CAWTGLRGQMNTEAFF. CDR3 nucleotides: TGTGCCTGGACGGGACTAAGGGGACAGATGAACACTGAAGCTTTCTTT.

A few counts support this clone. This sequence joins TRBV18 and TRBJ2-2; D gene uncertain. The length of the CDR3 is 16 residues. In germline, CDR1 is KGHSH, CDR2 LQKENI. Trimming cost V 10 bases and J 3 bases, with 21 bases left between them. Here the CDR3 reads CATQGATMIDTGELFF. Here the CDR3 DNA reads TGTGCCACCCAAGGTGCGACAATGATAGACACCGGGGAGCTGTTTTTT.

This sequence joins TRBV7-2 and TRBJ2-1, with a tentative D call TRBD2 (6 bases). The germline V and J ends were trimmed by 6 bases and 0 bases, with 15 bases remaining between them. There are 16 residues in the CDR3. CDR1 and CDR2 (germline): SGHTA, FQGNSA. The chain's CDR3 is CASRFPKTSSYNEQFF. The CDR3 bases are TGTGCCAGCAGGTTTCCTAAGACTAGCTCCTACAATGAGCAGTTCTTC.

The chain uses TRBV6-4 and TRBJ2-5; TRBD1 matches at 8 bases. CDR1 and CDR2 from the germline V gene are MRHNA and SNTAGT. After removal of 6 bases from V and 4 bases from J, the junction contained 7 bases not matched to a gene. The length of the CDR3 is 14 residues. The CDR3 is CASRFRQGLETQYF. The CDR3 DNA reads TGTGCCAGCAGATTTAGACAGGGGTTAGAGACCCAGTACTTC.

The chain links TRBV4-1 to TRBJ2-5; D possibly corresponds to TRBD2 (6 bases). Germline assignment: CDR1 MGHRA and CDR2 YSYEKL. V gave up 0 bases and J gave up 5 bases, with 16 bases separating them. The CDR3 is 16 residues long. DNA of the CDR3: TGCGCCAGCAGCCAAGATTCAGGACTATCTAGCGAGACCCAGTACTTC. Translation: CASSQDSGLSSETQYF.

The chain recombines TRBV6-6 with TRBJ1-1; 9 positions agree with TRBD1. The V segment lost 5 bases and the J segment 5 bases; nucleotides outside the gene matches: 6. There are 14 residues in the CDR3. In germline, CDR1 is MNHNY, CDR2 SVGAGI (reference sequence). The CDR3 region has the DNA TGTGCCAGCAGTCCAGGACAGGGGAGAACTGAAGCTTTCTTT. Residues: CASSPGQGRTEAFF.

J is TRBJ1-6 and V is TRBV11-2; the D is unclear. Looked up from germline, CDR1 is SGHAT and CDR2 is FQNNGV. The CDR3 extends over 12 amino acids. With 2 bases removed from V and 6 bases from J, the gap between germline ends came to 2 bases. The CDR3 coding sequence is TGTGCCAGCAGCTTAAGTAATTCACCCCTCCACTTT. Amino acid sequence: CASSLSNSPLHF.

The chain links TRBV5-1 to TRBJ2-5; 7 bases line up with TRBD2. The CDR3 length is 16 residues. The junction had 5 bases not matched to a gene; V was cut back by 0 bases and J by 0 bases. Germline V gene lookup returns CDR1 SGHRS and CDR2 YFSETQ. The CDR3 loop is CASSLATSSYQETQYF. Here the CDR3 DNA reads TGCGCCAGCAGCTTGGCGACTAGCTCGTACCAAGAGACCCAGTACTTC.

The chain has TRBV27 and TRBJ1-4; D might be TRBD1 (6 bases). Trimming pared 2 bases from V and 7 bases from J, leaving 11 bases between. The CDR3 covers 14 residues. Germline loops: CDR1 MNHEY, CDR2 SMNVEV (reference sequence). Written as DNA, the CDR3 is TGTGCCAGCAGTTTACAGGGGAGGAGTGAAAAACTGTTTTTT. It translates to CASSLQGRSEKLFF.

The chain is built from TRBV2 and TRBJ2-5; D is uncertain. The CDR3 consists of 11 residues. V was pared by 6 bases and J by 0 bases, with 2 bases between. Germline assignment: CDR1 SNHLY and CDR2 FYNNEI. CDR3 nucleotides: TGTGCCAGCAGGTACCAAGAGACCCAGTACTTC. It codes for CASRYQETQYF.

V gene TRBV27 combines with J gene TRBJ1-2; D perhaps matches TRBD1 (5 bases). The CDR3 length is 15 residues. V was trimmed by 6 bases and J by 0 bases, leaving 14 bases between them. In germline, CDR1 is MNHEY, CDR2 SMNVEV (reference sequence). The CDR3 here is CASSEDSRANYGYTF. The CDR3 DNA reads TGTGCCAGCAGCGAAGACAGCAGAGCTAACTATGGCTACACCTTC.

This rearrangement joins TRBV9 to TRBJ2-7, with 8 positions matching TRBD2. CDR1 SGDLS and CDR2 YYNGEE come from the germline V gene. This CDR3 has 16 residues. With V trimmed by 0 bases and J by 2 bases, 7 bases remained unmatched. CDR3 loop: CASSVGGAGATYEQYF. The CDR3 bases are TGTGCCAGCAGCGTAGGGGGAGCGGGGGCCACCTACGAGCAGTACTTC. The whole variable domain, remainder taken from reference TRBV9 and TRBJ2-7, is DSGVTQTPKHLITATGQRVTLRCSPRSGDLSVYWYQQSLDQGLQFLIQYYNGEERAKGNILERFSAQQFPDLHSELNLSSLELGDSALYFCASSVGGAGATYEQYFGPGTRLTVT.

The chain employs TRBV5-5 and TRBJ1-2, with D possibly matching TRBD1 (6 bases). From germline, CDR1 is SGHKS and CDR2 YYEKEE (reference sequence). The CDR3 sequence is 14 residues long. Trimming took off 3 bases at V and 5 bases at J, with 14 bases between the two ends. This CDR3 reads CASSWTDGQYGYTF. The CDR3 DNA reads as TGTGCCAGCAGCTGGACGGACGGACAGTATGGCTACACCTTC.

To note about this clone: Different DNA sequences within this sample yield the same CDR3. V and J are TRBV30 and TRBJ2-3; D unclear. The germline gives CDR1 GTSNPN, CDR2 SVGIG (reference sequence). This CDR3 spans 11 amino acids. V lost 2 bases, J lost 2 bases, and 2 bases lay in between. The CDR3 DNA reads as TGTGCCTGGAGTTCCACAGATACGCAGTATTTT. Its translation: CAWSSTDTQYF.

CDR3 DNA sequence: TGTGCCAGCAGCGTAAGCCTAGCGAGCGACGAGCAGTACTTC. This translates into CASSVSLASDEQYF. The rearrangement uses TRBV9 and TRBJ2-7, with a tentative D call TRBD2 (6 bases). CDR1 is SGDLS, CDR2 YYNGEE, per germline. Trimming removed 1 base from V and 5 bases from J, with 13 bases in between. The CDR3 runs 14 residues.

This rearrangement joins TRBV5-1 to TRBJ2-6; D not resolved. The V and J ends lost 3 bases and 0 bases respectively, with 7 bases between them. The CDR3 spans 15 residues. The germline CDR1 and CDR2 sequences are SGHRS and YFSETQ. The CDR3 DNA sequence: TGCGCCAGCAGCTATTCAGACTCTGGGGCCAACGTCCTGACTTTC. Its protein product is CASSYSDSGANVLTF.

This chain uses TRBV5-1 with TRBJ2-3; unclear D gene. Germline V gene lookup returns CDR1 SGHRS and CDR2 YFSETQ. Trimming pared 0 bases from V and 4 bases from J, leaving 12 bases between. This CDR3 region has 15 residues. As DNA, the CDR3 is TGCGCCAGCAGCTTGGAGGGTCTAGTCCCAGATACGCAGTATTTT. Its protein is CASSLEGLVPDTQYF. Looking up the rest from reference TRBV5-1 and TRBJ2-3 gives the full variable domain: KAGVTQTPRYLIKTRGQQVTLSCSPISGHRSVSWYQQTPGQGLQFLFEYFSETQRNKGNFPGRFSGRQFSNSRSEMNVSTLELGDSALYLCASSLEGLVPDTQYFGPGTRLTVL.

V and J are TRBV12-5 and TRBJ1-4; D is unclear. The CDR3 sequence is 14 residues long. Germline loops: CDR1 LGHNT, CDR2 FRNRAP. V dropped 6 bases and J dropped 4 bases, with 12 bases sitting between them. CDR3 loop: CASGAGRINEKLFF. The CDR3 DNA reads as TGTGCTAGTGGGGCCGGGAGGATTAATGAAAAACTGTTTTTT.

The V gene is TRBV29-1, the J gene TRBJ1-2; TRBD1 matches at 7 bases. The CDR3 sequence is 13 residues long. Germline CDR1 reads SQVTM; CDR2 reads ANQGSEA. The junction had 8 bases not matched to a gene; V was cut back by 7 bases and J by 3 bases. CDR3 DNA sequence: TGCAGCGCTGGACAGGCTTTTGACTATGGCTACACCTTC. Its translation: CSAGQAFDYGYTF.

The chain carries TRBV7-8 and TRBJ1-2; D remains unclear. This CDR3 has 13 residues. V was shortened by 7 bases and J by 4 bases, with 13 bases between the two germline ends. The germline CDR1 and CDR2 sequences are SGHVS and FQNEAQ. CDR3 loop: CASTSTGFYGYTF. In DNA, the CDR3 is TGTGCCAGCACCTCAACCGGGTTCTATGGCTACACCTTC. The full variable domain, rest sourced from reference TRBV7-8 and TRBJ1-2, is GAGVSQSPRYKVAKRGQDVALRCDPISGHVSLFWYQQALGQGPEFLTYFQNEAQLDKSGLPSDRFFAERPEGSVSTLKIQRTQQEDSAVYLCASTSTGFYGYTFGSGTRLTVV.

As DNA, the CDR3 is TGCACCAGCAGCCACTTCCCTTCTAGCGGGGCCTACAATGAGCAGTTCTTC. Its protein product is CTSSHFPSSGAYNEQFF. The chain uses TRBV1 and TRBJ2-1; the table assigns TRBD2, which was not confirmed against the DNA. TRBV1 corresponds to a pseudogene. The CDR3 runs to 17 residues.

V usage is TRBV30 and J usage is TRBJ2-3, with D perhaps matching TRBD1 or TRBD2 (5 bases each). The CDR3 loop spans 13 amino acids. The V gene lost 5 bases and the J gene lost 6 bases, with 15 bases spanning the gap. CDR1 is GTSNPN and CDR2 is SVGIG in the germline V gene (reference sequence). The CDR3 sequence is CAWAGALGDTQYF. As DNA, the CDR3 is TGTGCCTGGGCCGGGGCGCTTGGGGATACGCAGTATTTT.

This sequence joins TRBV5-1 and TRBJ1-1; D uncertain. Trimming removed 0 bases from V and 3 bases from J, with 6 bases in between. This CDR3 region has 13 residues. Germline V gene data show CDR1 as SGHRS and CDR2 as YFSETQ. CDR3 sequence: CASSLDPDTEAFF. The CDR3 region has the DNA TGCGCCAGCAGCTTGGATCCGGACACTGAAGCTTTCTTT.

The chain carries TRBV14 and TRBJ1-3; no definite D call. The ends were cut back, 4 bases at V and 0 bases at J, with 7 bases in the middle. In germline, CDR1 is SGHDN, CDR2 FVKESK. The CDR3 has 14 residues. In DNA, the CDR3 is TGTGCCAGCAGCCGCGATCTCTCTGGAAACACCATATATTTT. Its translation: CASSRDLSGNTIYF.

About this clone: Other DNA sequences in the sample encode the same CDR3. The chain is built from TRBV5-1 and TRBJ2-2; D is ambiguous. Germline CDR1 reads SGHRS; CDR2 reads YFSETQ. The CDR3 extends over 15 amino acids. V was pared by 0 bases and J by 2 bases, with 8 bases between. The CDR3 loop is CASSLVAGNTGELFF. DNA for the CDR3: TGCGCCAGCAGCTTGGTGGCCGGCAACACCGGGGAGCTGTTTTTT.

The chain is built from TRBV30 and TRBJ1-4; 8 positions agree with TRBD1. The J segment lost 5 bases and the V segment lost 6 bases, leaving 8 bases of the junction unmatched. The CDR3 sequence is 14 residues long. CDR1 is GTSNPN, CDR2 SVGIG, per germline (reference sequence). The CDR3 nucleotides are TGTGCCTGTATCGGACAGGGAAGCAATGAAAAACTGTTTTTT. Translated: CACIGQGSNEKLFF.

V gene TRBV6-5 combines with J gene TRBJ1-2; 7 bases agree with TRBD1. Trimming at V came to 5 bases and at J to 3 bases, leaving 3 bases not matched to a gene. This CDR3 contains 13 residues. CDR1 MNHEY and CDR2 SVGAGI come from the germline V gene. The CDR3 protein is CASSTGVDYGYTF. The CDR3 DNA sequence: TGTGCCAGCAGTACAGGGGTAGACTATGGCTACACCTTC.

The chain recombines TRBV5-1 with TRBJ1-3; 11 nucleotides align to TRBD1. V gave up 3 bases and J gave up 3 bases; unmatched junction bases: 5. The V gene's germline CDR1 is SGHRS and CDR2 YFSETQ. This CDR3 has 16 amino acids. Here the CDR3 reads CASSWTGGAVGNTIYF. For the CDR3, the DNA is TGCGCCAGCAGCTGGACAGGGGGCGCAGTTGGAAACACCATATATTTT.

The genes are TRBV2 and TRBJ1-3; possibly TRBD1 for D (5 bases). The V gene's germline CDR1 is SNHLY and CDR2 FYNNEI. CDR3 size: 14 residues. V lost 8 bases to trimming and J lost 0 bases, with 11 bases between them. The CDR3 protein is CASGDQGSGNTIYF. Here the CDR3 DNA reads TGTGCCAGCGGAGACCAGGGCTCTGGAAACACCATATATTTT.